The 23 T cell receptor beta chains given below trace back to one sample, sequenced in a study of blood T cell repertoires in COVID-19. This table comes from immunoSEQ multiplex PCR, and its TCRdb copy is limited to in-frame clones, with some not included. Among 150,000 to 200,000 clones listed, roughly 89% were seen once. Specimen: peripheral blood. The origin of the receptors is a woman younger than 30 who had recovered from COVID-19.

V gene TRBV7-9 combines with J gene TRBJ2-3; the match to TRBD1 covers 8 bases. This CDR3 is built from 15 residues. The V segment lost 0 bases and the J segment 7 bases; nucleotides outside the gene matches: 6. Germline V gives CDR1 SEHNR, CDR2 FQNEAQ (reference sequence). CDR3 amino acids: CASSLAGQGSNTQYF. The CDR3 coding sequence is TGTGCCAGCAGCTTAGCCGGACAGGGCTCGAATACGCAGTATTTT.

The J gene is TRBJ1-2, the V gene TRBV6-5; D is uncertain. CDR1 is MNHEY, CDR2 SVGAGI, per germline. The germline V and J ends were trimmed by 3 bases and 12 bases, with 23 bases remaining between them. This CDR3 contains 15 residues. In nucleotides, the CDR3 is TGTGCCAGCAGTTATGGCCCCGGAGGGATCTATGAGGACACCTTC. Amino acid sequence: CASSYGPGGIYEDTF.

The chain employs TRBV29-1 and TRBJ1-1; D not certain. Germline V gene data show CDR1 as SQVTM and CDR2 as ANQGSEA. The CDR3 has 13 amino acids. Trimming stripped 7 bases from V and 4 bases from J, with 16 bases between. CDR3 nucleotide sequence: TGCAGCGCCCCTGGGAGCCGCGTCACTGAAGCTTTCTTT. Translated, it gives CSAPGSRVTEAFF.

This clone was seen a few times. As DNA, the CDR3 is TGTGCCATCAGTGCTAGCGGGGGAACGAACACCGGGGAGCTGTTTTTT. Translating it yields CAISASGGTNTGELFF. The V and J genes are TRBV10-3 and TRBJ2-2; 10 bases agree with TRBD2. With 4 bases clipped from V and 0 bases from J, the junction kept 2 bases outside the gene matches. CDR1 ENHRY and CDR2 SYGVKD come from the germline V gene. The CDR3 length is 16 residues.

The V and J genes are TRBV7-9 and TRBJ1-2; D is perhaps TRBD1 (6 bases). CDR3 length: 15 amino acids. Germline-derived CDR1 and CDR2 are SEHNR and FQNEAQ (reference sequence). Trimming removed 1 base from V and 5 bases from J, with 14 bases in between. DNA of the CDR3: TGTGCCAGCAGCTTAGGTCTGGGGGCGCATTATGGCTACACCTTC. Its protein is CASSLGLGAHYGYTF.

V usage is TRBV13 and J usage is TRBJ2-3; D perhaps matches TRBD2 (7 bases). The CDR3 length is 15 residues. Germline loops: CDR1 PRHDT, CDR2 FYEKMQ (reference sequence). V was trimmed by 1 base and J by 3 bases, leaving 11 bases between them. CDR3 nucleotide sequence: TGTGCCAGCAGCTTAGCGGGGGGCGCGACAGATACGCAGTATTTT. It yields the protein CASSLAGGATDTQYF.

This clone was recorded many times. V is TRBV6-2 or TRBV6-3 and J is TRBJ1-1, with a tentative D call TRBD1 (5 bases). This CDR3 is 13 amino acids long. Trimming left V 6 bases short and J 5 bases short, with 13 bases between. The germline V gene has CDR1 MNHEY and CDR2 SVGEGT. CDR3 nucleotide sequence: TGTGCCAGCAGCTGGGGACTCTTGACTGAAGCTTTCTTT. Encoded protein: CASSWGLLTEAFF.

The rearrangement uses TRBV4-3 and TRBJ1-4; TRBD1 matches at 7 bases. The V segment lost 1 base and the J segment 5 bases; nucleotides outside the gene matches: 4. Germline CDR1 is LGHNA and CDR2 is YSLEER. The length of the CDR3 is 15 residues. CDR3 nucleotide sequence: TGCGCCAGCAGCCAAGCAGAGACAGGGAATGAAAAACTGTTTTTT. Its protein product is CASSQAETGNEKLFF.

The chain couples TRBV6-2 or TRBV6-3 to TRBJ1-1; D perhaps matches TRBD1 (5 bases). CDR3 size: 13 residues. In germline, CDR1 is MNHEY, CDR2 SVGEGT. V gave up 0 bases and J gave up 11 bases, with 13 bases separating them. CDR3 in amino acids: CASSYSFQGYAFF. The CDR3, as DNA: TGTGCCAGCAGTTACTCATTCCAGGGCTATGCTTTCTTT.

The gene calls are TRBV4-3 and TRBJ1-6; 8 bases are a match to TRBD1. From germline, CDR1 is LGHNA and CDR2 YSLEER. With 3 bases clipped from V and 9 bases from J, the junction kept 13 bases outside the gene matches. This CDR3 is 17 amino acids long. The CDR3 region is CASSQAAGTGGASPLHF. In DNA form, the CDR3 reads TGCGCCAGCAGCCAGGCCGCAGGAACAGGGGGAGCTTCACCCCTCCACTTT.

The rearrangement uses TRBV24-1 and TRBJ2-1; D is perhaps TRBD2 (5 bases). The CDR3 is 15 amino acids. The germline gives CDR1 KGHDR, CDR2 SFDVKD. The germline V and J ends were trimmed by 5 bases and 5 bases, with 15 bases remaining between them. Here the CDR3 DNA reads TGTGCCACCAGTGCTGACTACCCGGGAAACAATGAGCAGTTCTTC. Translated, it gives CATSADYPGNNEQFF.

The chain joins TRBV9 to TRBJ2-3; 13 bases agree with TRBD2. Germline V gene sequence: CDR1 SGDLS, CDR2 YYNGEE. The CDR3 extends over 17 amino acids. Trimming took 0 bases from V and 2 from J; bases not matched to a gene: 3. CDR3 nucleotides: TGTGCCAGCAGCGTAGAGGGACTAGCGGGGTTCACAGATACGCAGTATTTT. Encoded protein: CASSVEGLAGFTDTQYF.

The chain is built from TRBV15 and TRBJ2-1; D is unclear. V was clipped by 0 bases and J by 11 bases, with 11 bases between them. Germline V gene sequence: CDR1 LNHNV, CDR2 YYDKDF (reference sequence). The CDR3 length is 13 residues. CDR3 loop: CATSRDLVLQQFF. The CDR3 coding sequence is TGTGCCACCAGCAGAGATCTGGTACTTCAGCAGTTCTTC.

The chain combines TRBV6-5 with TRBJ1-1; possible D gene TRBD1, 5 bases. The germline V gene has CDR1 MNHEY and CDR2 SVGAGI. Trimming pared 5 bases from V and 1 base from J, leaving 8 bases between. This CDR3 spans 13 amino acids. CDR3 sequence reads: CASSNGGNTEAFF. CDR3 in DNA: TGTGCCAGCAGTAACGGGGGGAACACTGAAGCTTTCTTT.

This chain joins TRBV19 and TRBJ1-1, with TRBD1 identical over 8 bases. V shed 5 bases, J shed 2 bases, and the junction held 10 bases outside the gene matches. CDR3 length equals 16 residues. Germline assignment: CDR1 LNHDA and CDR2 SQIVND (reference sequence). The CDR3 loop reads CASSADRDLLNTEAFF. In DNA form, the CDR3 reads TGTGCCAGTAGTGCGGACAGGGACCTTCTTAACACTGAAGCTTTCTTT.

The chain carries TRBV11-2 and TRBJ2-7; D possibly corresponds to TRBD1 (6 bases). The ends were cut back, 3 bases at V and 2 bases at J, with 8 bases in the middle. This CDR3 is 13 amino acids long. Germline V lookup: CDR1 SGHAT, CDR2 FQNNGV. DNA for the CDR3: TGTGCCAGCAGCTTGGGGGCTACCTACGAGCAGTACTTC. Its protein product is CASSLGATYEQYF.

CDR3 nucleotide sequence: TGTGCCAGCAGCAAAGGGGGGGGTCCCCACAATGAGCAGTTCTTC. Its protein is CASSKGGGPHNEQFF. The V and J genes are TRBV21-1 and TRBJ2-1; the D call in the table, TRBD2, was not verified against the DNA. TRBV21-1 is termed a pseudogene. This CDR3 is built from 15 residues.

J is TRBJ2-1 and V is TRBV2; D may be TRBD2 (5 bases). Trimming cost V 6 bases and J 6 bases, with 12 bases left between them. This CDR3 is built from 13 residues. Germline V gene lookup returns CDR1 SNHLY and CDR2 FYNNEI. The CDR3 coding sequence is TGTGCCAGCAGCGCTCAGCGGAGCAATGAGCAGTTCTTC. Its protein product is CASSAQRSNEQFF.

The chain recombines TRBV2 with TRBJ1-2, with a tentative D call TRBD1 (5 bases). The V end lost 3 bases, the J end lost 5 bases, and 13 bases lay between the germline ends. In germline, CDR1 is SNHLY, CDR2 FYNNEI. This CDR3 spans 14 amino acids. CDR3 amino acids: CASSESQGGYGYTF. The CDR3, as DNA: TGTGCCAGCAGTGAGTCGCAGGGCGGATATGGCTACACCTTC.

The table lists this clone with a count of one. The genes are TRBV5-4 and TRBJ2-1; 13 bases match TRBD2. The CDR3 is made up of 15 amino acids. CDR1 SGHNT and CDR2 YYREEE come from the germline V gene (reference sequence). The J segment lost 6 bases and the V segment lost 4 bases, leaving 4 bases of the junction unmatched. CDR3 region: CASSVTSGGSNEQFF. CDR3 bases: TGTGCCAGCAGCGTGACTAGCGGGGGGAGCAATGAGCAGTTCTTC.

This chain joins TRBV14 and TRBJ2-1; 8 bases are shared with TRBD2. CDR3 length equals 15 residues. The V gene end was trimmed by 5 bases and the J gene end by 3 bases; junction bases not matched to a gene: 6. Per the germline V gene, CDR1 is SGHDN and CDR2 is FVKESK. The CDR3 DNA sequence: TGTGCCAGCAGCGGGGTGAGCGGGAGCTACAATGAGCAGTTCTTC. Translation gives CASSGVSGSYNEQFF.

The chain combines TRBV10-3 with TRBJ1-3, with D perhaps matching TRBD1 (6 bases). Trimming shortened V by 3 bases and J by 0 bases, and 9 bases separated the two germline ends. The CDR3 consists of 15 residues. CDR1 ENHRY and CDR2 SYGVKD come from the germline V gene. CDR3 nucleotides: TGTGCCATCAGTGACTGGACAGTCTCTGGAAACACCATATATTTT. It translates to CAISDWTVSGNTIYF.

The genes are TRBV3-1 (or the pseudogene TRBV3-2) and TRBJ2-3; TRBD2 matches 13 bases. This CDR3 has 18 amino acids. V dropped 0 bases and J dropped 5; count of bases not matched to a gene: 8. The germline V gene encodes CDR1 LGHDT and CDR2 YNNKEL (reference sequence). CDR3 in DNA: TGTGCCAGCAGCCAAGATCCTGGGACTAGCGGGGCCGGAGATACGCAGTATTTT. It yields the protein CASSQDPGTSGAGDTQYF.